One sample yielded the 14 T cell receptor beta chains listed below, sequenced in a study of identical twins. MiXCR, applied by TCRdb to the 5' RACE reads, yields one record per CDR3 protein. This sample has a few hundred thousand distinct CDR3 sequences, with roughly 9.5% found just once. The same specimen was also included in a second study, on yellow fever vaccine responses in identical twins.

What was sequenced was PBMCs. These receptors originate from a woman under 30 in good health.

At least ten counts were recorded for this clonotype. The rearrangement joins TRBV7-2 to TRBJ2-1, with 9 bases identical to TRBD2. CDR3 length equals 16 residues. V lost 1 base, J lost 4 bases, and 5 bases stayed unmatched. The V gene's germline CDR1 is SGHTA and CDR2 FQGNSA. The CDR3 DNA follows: TGTGCCAGCAGCTTAGATATAGCGGGGGAGTACAATGAGCAGTTCTTC. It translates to CASSLDIAGEYNEQFF. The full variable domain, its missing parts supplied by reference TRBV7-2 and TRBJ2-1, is GAGVSQSPSNKVTEKGKDVELRCDPISGHTALYWYRQSLGQGLEFLIYFQGNSAPDKSGLPSDRFSAERTGGSVSTLTIQRTQQEDSAVYLCASSLDIAGEYNEQFFGPGTRLTVL.

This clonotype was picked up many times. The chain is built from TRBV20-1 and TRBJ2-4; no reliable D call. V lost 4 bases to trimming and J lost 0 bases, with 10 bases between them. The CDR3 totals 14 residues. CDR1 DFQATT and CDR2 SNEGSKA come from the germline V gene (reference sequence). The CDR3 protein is CSATSNLAKNIQYF. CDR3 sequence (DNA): TGCAGTGCTACTTCAAACCTAGCCAAAAACATTCAGTACTTC.

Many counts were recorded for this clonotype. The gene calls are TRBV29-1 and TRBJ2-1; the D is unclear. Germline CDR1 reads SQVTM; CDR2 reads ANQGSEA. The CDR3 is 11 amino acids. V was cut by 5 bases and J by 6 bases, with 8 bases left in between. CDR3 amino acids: CSVHGGNEQFF. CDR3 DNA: TGCAGCGTTCACGGTGGCAATGAGCAGTTCTTC.

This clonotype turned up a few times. The CDR3: CASSLGGGIEQFF. CDR3 in DNA: TGCGCCAGCAGCTTGGGTGGGGGGATTGAGCAGTTCTTC. The chain joins TRBV5-1 to TRBJ2-1; D is possibly TRBD2 (6 bases). CDR1 and CDR2 (germline): SGHRS, YFSETQ. CDR3 length: 13 amino acids. The ends were cut back, 0 bases at V and 9 bases at J, with 10 bases in the middle.

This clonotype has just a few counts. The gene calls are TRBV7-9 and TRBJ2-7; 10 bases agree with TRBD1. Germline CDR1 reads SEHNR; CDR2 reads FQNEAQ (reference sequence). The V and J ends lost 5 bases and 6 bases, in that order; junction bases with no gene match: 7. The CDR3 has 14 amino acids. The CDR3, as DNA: TGTGCCAGCAGCCCTTCGGGACAGGGGTCCGAGCAGTACTTC. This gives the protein CASSPSGQGSEQYF.

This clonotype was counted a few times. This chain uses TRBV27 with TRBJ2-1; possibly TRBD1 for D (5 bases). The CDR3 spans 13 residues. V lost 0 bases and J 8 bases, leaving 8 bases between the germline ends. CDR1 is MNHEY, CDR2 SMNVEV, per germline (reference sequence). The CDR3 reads CASSLSGVHEQFF. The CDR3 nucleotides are TGTGCCAGCAGTTTATCAGGGGTGCATGAGCAGTTCTTC.

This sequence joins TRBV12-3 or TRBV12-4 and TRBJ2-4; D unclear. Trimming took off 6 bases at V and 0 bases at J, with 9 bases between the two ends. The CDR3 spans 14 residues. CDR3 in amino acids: CASRLGLAKNIQYF. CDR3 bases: TGTGCCAGCAGGCTAGGGCTAGCCAAAAACATTCAGTACTTC.

The CDR3 coding sequence is TGTGCCAGCCAATCCAGGACAGGGGGCGGGAGCTATGGCTACACCTTC. Encoded protein: CASQSRTGGGSYGYTF. V and J are TRBV28 and TRBJ1-2, with TRBD1 matching over 11 bases. J gave up 4 bases and V 8 bases, and 12 bases lay outside the gene matches. CDR1 is MDHEN and CDR2 is SYDVKM in the germline V gene. This CDR3 spans 16 amino acids.

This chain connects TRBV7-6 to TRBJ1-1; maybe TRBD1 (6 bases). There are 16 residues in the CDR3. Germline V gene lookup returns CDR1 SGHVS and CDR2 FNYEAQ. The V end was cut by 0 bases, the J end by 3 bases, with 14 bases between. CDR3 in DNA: TGTGCCAGCAGCTTAGCCTTGACAGGTCTGGACACTGAAGCTTTCTTT. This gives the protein CASSLALTGLDTEAFF.

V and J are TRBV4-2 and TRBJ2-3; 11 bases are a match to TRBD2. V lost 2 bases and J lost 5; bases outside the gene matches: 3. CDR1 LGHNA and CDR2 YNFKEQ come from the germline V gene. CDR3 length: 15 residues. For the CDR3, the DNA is TGTGCCAGCAGCCAACTAGCGGGGGGCGGAGATACGCAGTATTTT. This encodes CASSQLAGGGDTQYF.

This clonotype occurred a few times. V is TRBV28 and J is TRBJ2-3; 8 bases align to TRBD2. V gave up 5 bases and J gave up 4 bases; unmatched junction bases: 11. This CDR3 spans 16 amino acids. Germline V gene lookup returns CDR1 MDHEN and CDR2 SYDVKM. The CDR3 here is CASSNLSGMGSDTQYF. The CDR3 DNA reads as TGTGCCAGCAGTAACCTTAGCGGGATGGGGTCAGATACGCAGTATTTT.

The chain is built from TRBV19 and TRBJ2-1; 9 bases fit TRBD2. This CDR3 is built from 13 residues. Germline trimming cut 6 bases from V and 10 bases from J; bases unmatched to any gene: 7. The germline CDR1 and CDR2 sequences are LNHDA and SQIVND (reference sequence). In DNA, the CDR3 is TGTGCCAGTAGGCCTAGCGGGGCCCAGGAGCAGTTCTTC. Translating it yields CASRPSGAQEQFF.

The CDR3 loop reads CASSESGSPTGELFF. The CDR3, as DNA: TGTGCCAGCAGTGAGTCGGGGAGTCCCACCGGGGAGCTGTTTTTT. J is TRBJ2-2 and V is TRBV2; weak D call: TRBD2 (5 bases). Germline CDR1 is SNHLY and CDR2 is FYNNEI. V lost 3 bases, J lost 4 bases, and 12 bases lay in between. This CDR3 is built from 15 residues.

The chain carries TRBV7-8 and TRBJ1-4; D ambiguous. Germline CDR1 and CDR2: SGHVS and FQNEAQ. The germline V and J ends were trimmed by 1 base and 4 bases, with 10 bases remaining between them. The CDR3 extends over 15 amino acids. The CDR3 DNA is TGTGCCAGCAGCTTAGTTCCCCGACTTAATGAAAAACTGTTTTTT. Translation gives CASSLVPRLNEKLFF.